This T cell receptor (beta chain) was sequenced during a study of siplizumab effects on memory and regulatory T cells. Study observations and caveats: Naive T cells appeared more diverse than memory cells and seemed to be major alloresponse contributors. Few alloreactive clones mapped to unstimulated subsets. Proliferating Tregs from siplizumab cultures lacked functional confirmation of suppression.

Trimming took 6 bases from V and 5 from J, leaving 10 bases between them. The germline V gene encodes CDR1 WSHSY and CDR2 SAAADI. This CDR3 comprises 12 residues. Per-sample assaying covered around 10^5 TCR templates. This table comes from immunoSEQ multiplex PCR, and its TCRdb copy is limited to in-frame clones, with some not included. The sample records some 110,000 clones, roughly 94% being singletons. Of note for this clone: The antigen is undetermined.

The source material was non-Treg CD4+ T cells sorted from blood. The source of this sequence is a human donor in good health. This chain joins TRBV10-2 and TRBJ2-5, with D perhaps TRBD1 or TRBD2 (6 bases each). Written as DNA, the CDR3 is TGCGCCAGCAGCGAAGGGGGGGAGACCCAGTACTTC. The encoded protein is CASSEGGETQYF.